Sequencing of this T cell receptor beta chain was carried out in a study of regulatory T cells in long-lasting Graves disease. Overall study findings and caveats: Peripheral blood was the sole material, not thyroid tissue. Accuracy may have been reduced by the small sample size.

This clonotype was seen repeatedly, ten times or more. Its antigen remains unknown. CDR3 size: 15 residues. Germline V CDR1 and CDR2: MNHNS, SASEGT. Trimming cost V 5 bases and J 2 bases, with 15 bases left between them. The authors built TCR beta libraries using iRepertoire HTBI primers and Arm-PCR of CDR3 regions. TCRdb redid the calling of the multiplex PCR reads with MiXCR, one entry per CDR3 protein. The sample shows some 470,000 distinct CDR3 sequences, approximately 21% of them seen only once. The time point is: persistent/refractory GD, antithyroid drugs over 5 years with positive TRAb. From RNA extracted from PBMCs, the TCR library was made.

This material consisted of peripheral blood mononuclear cells (PBMCs), taken when the disease was refractory, from a patient treated with antithyroid drugs. This chain links TRBV6-1 with TRBJ1-1; the D gene is possibly TRBD1 (6 bases). The sequence was obtained from a female donor with Graves disease. CDR3 in amino acids: CASSKQRGSNTEAFF. The DNA of the CDR3 is TGTGCCAGCAGTAAACAAAGGGGGTCTAACACTGAAGCTTTCTTT.